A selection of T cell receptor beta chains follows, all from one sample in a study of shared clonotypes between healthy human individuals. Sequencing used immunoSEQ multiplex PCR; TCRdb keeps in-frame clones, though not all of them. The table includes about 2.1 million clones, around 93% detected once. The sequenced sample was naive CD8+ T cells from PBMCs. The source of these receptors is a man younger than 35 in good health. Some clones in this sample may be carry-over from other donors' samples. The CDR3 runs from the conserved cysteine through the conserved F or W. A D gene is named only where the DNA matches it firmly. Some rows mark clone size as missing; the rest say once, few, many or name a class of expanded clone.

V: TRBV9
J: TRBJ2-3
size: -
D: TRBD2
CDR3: CASSSGAGTDTQYF
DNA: TGTGCCAGCAGTAGCGGGGCGGGGACAGATACGCAGTATTTT

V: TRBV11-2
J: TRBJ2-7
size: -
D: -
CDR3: CASSLGWLRAGEGAEQYF
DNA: TGTGCCAGCAGCTTAGGGTGGTTACGGGCAGGGGAAGGGGCCGAGCAGTACTTC

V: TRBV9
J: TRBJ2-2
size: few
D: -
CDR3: CASSVGGTNTGELFF
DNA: TGTGCCAGCAGCGTAGGCGGGACGAACACCGGGGAGCTGTTTTTT

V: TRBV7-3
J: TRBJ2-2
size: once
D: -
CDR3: CASSLGPGEGTGELFF
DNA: TGTGCCAGCAGCTTAGGCCCGGGAGAGGGCACCGGGGAGCTGTTTTTT

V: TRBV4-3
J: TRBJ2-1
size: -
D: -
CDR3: CASSQGTERRNEQFF
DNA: TGCGCCAGCAGCCAGGGGACCGAGAGGCGCAATGAGCAGTTCTTC

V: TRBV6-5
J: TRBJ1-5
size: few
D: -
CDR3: CASSYQSDGNQPQHF
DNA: TGTGCCAGCAGTTACCAATCGGACGGCAATCAGCCCCAGCATTTT

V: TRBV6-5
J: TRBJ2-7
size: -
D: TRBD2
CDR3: CASSIGRGSEQYF
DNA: TGTGCCAGCAGCATTGGGAGGGGATCCGAGCAGTACTTC

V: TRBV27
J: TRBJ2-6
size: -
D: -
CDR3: CASKSGANVLTF
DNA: TGTGCCAGCAAATCTGGGGCCAACGTCCTGACTTTC

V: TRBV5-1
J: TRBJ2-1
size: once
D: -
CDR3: CASSFWGGEQFF
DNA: TGCGCCAGCAGCTTTTGGGGCGGTGAGCAGTTCTTC

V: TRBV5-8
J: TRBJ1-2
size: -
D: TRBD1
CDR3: CASSLLTGDNTF
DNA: TGTGCCAGCAGCTTGTTGACAGGGGACAACACCTTC

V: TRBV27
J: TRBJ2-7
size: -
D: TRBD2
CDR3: CASARTSVYEQYF
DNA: TGTGCCAGCGCCCGGACTAGCGTCTACGAGCAGTACTTC

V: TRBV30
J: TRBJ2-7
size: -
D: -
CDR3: CAWSVDRLTSYEQYF
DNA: TGTGCCTGGAGTGTCGACAGGTTGACTTCCTACGAGCAGTACTTC

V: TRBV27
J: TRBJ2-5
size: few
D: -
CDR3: CASSVNTWETQYF
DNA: TGTGCCAGCAGTGTAAACACCTGGGAGACCCAGTACTTC

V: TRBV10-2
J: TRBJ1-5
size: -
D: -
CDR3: CASRETAHSNQPQHF
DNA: TGCGCCAGCAGGGAGACTGCTCATAGCAATCAGCCCCAGCATTTT

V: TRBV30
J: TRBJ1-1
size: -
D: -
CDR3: CAWRRRGGALLNTEAFF
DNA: TGTGCCTGGAGACGAAGGGGGGGCGCGCTACTGAACACTGAAGCTTTCTTT

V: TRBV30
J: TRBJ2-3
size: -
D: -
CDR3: CARSGATDTQYF
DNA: TGTGCCCGATCGGGGGCGACAGATACGCAGTATTTT

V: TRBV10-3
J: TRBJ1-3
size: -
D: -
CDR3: CAISESKATSGNTIYF
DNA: TGTGCCATCAGTGAGTCGAAAGCCACCTCTGGAAACACCATATATTTT

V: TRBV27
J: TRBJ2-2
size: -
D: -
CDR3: CASRGGKGRDTGELFF
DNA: TGTGCCAGCAGGGGGGGTAAGGGTAGGGACACCGGGGAGCTGTTTTTT

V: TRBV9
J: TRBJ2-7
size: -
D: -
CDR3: CASSVDGTASYEQYF
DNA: TGTGCCAGCAGCGTAGATGGGACGGCATCCTACGAGCAGTACTTC

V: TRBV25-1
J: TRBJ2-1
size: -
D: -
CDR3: CASSELRNNEQFF
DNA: TGTGCCAGCAGTGAATTAAGAAACAATGAGCAGTTCTTC

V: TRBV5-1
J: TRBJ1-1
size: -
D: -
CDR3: CASSLDRGGPNTEAFF
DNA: TGCGCCAGCAGCTTGGACCGGGGAGGACCGAACACTGAAGCTTTCTTT

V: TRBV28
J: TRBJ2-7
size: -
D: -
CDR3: CASSPLAEAAYEQYF
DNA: TGTGCCAGCAGTCCGCTGGCCGAGGCGGCCTACGAGCAGTACTTC

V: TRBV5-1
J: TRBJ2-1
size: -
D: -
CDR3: CASSSTGFRDNEQFF
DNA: TGCGCCAGCAGCTCCACAGGGTTCAGGGACAATGAGCAGTTCTTC

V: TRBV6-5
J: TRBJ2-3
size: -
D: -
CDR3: CASSYSTFLTDTQYF
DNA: TGTGCCAGCAGTTACTCTACTTTTCTCACAGATACGCAGTATTTT

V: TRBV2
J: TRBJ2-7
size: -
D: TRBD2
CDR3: CASSGKGLAGGEQYF
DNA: TGTGCCAGCAGTGGGAAGGGACTAGCGGGTGGCGAGCAGTACTTC

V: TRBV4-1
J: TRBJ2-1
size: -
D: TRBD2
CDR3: CASSQDRGLADNEQFF
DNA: TGCGCCAGCAGCCAAGATAGGGGACTAGCGGACAATGAGCAGTTCTTC

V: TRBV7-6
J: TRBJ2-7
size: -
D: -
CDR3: CASSPGVSYEQYF
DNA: TGTGCCAGCAGCCCGGGGGTCTCCTACGAGCAGTACTTC

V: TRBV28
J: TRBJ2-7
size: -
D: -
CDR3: CASSFHLERGRDF
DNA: TGTGCCAGCAGTTTCCACCTAGAACGCGGGCGGGACTTC

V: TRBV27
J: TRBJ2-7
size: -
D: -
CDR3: CASSSNGATYEQYF
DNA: TGTGCCAGCAGTTCGAACGGGGCTACCTACGAGCAGTACTTC

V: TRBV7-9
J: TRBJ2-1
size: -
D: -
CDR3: CASSLGPARVEQFF
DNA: TGTGCCAGCAGCTTAGGACCTGCTAGGGTTGAGCAGTTCTTC

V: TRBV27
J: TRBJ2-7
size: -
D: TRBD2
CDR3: CASSLYDLRGRSYEQYF
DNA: TGTGCCAGCAGTTTATACGACTTGCGCGGGAGATCCTACGAGCAGTACTTC

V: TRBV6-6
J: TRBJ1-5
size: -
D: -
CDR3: CASSYSFQLNQPQHF
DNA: TGTGCCAGCAGTTACTCGTTCCAGTTAAATCAGCCCCAGCATTTT

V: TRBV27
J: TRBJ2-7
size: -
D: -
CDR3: CASSLGPGTPTLEQYF
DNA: TGTGCCAGCAGCCTGGGGCCCGGGACTCCGACCCTCGAGCAGTACTTC

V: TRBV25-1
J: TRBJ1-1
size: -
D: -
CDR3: CASSGGFGAFF
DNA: TGTGCCAGCAGTGGCGGTTTCGGAGCTTTCTTT

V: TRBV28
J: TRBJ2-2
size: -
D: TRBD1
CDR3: CASSETGSGGELFF
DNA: TGTGCCAGCAGCGAGACAGGGTCCGGCGGGGAGCTGTTTTTT

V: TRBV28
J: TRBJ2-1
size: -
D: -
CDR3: CASVRALPDEQFF
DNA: TGTGCCAGCGTTCGGGCCCTCCCGGATGAGCAGTTCTTC

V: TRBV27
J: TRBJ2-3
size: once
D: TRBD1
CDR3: CASSPGTAPSTDTQYF
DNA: TGTGCCAGCAGTCCTGGGACAGCCCCTAGCACAGATACGCAGTATTTT

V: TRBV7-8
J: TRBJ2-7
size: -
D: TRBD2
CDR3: CASSLGEGAYEQYF
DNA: TGTGCCAGCAGCTTAGGGGAGGGCGCCTACGAGCAGTACTTC

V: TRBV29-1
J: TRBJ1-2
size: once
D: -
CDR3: CSVGLVGPHYGYTF
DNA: TGCAGCGTTGGGCTGGTGGGGCCTCACTATGGCTACACCTTC

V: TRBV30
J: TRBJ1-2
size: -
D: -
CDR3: CAWTDGTPYGYTF
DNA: TGTGCCTGGACCGACGGGACACCTTATGGCTACACCTTC

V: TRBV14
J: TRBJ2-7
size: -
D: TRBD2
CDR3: CASSRPGLAFNEQYF
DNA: TGTGCCAGCAGCCGACCGGGACTAGCGTTCAACGAGCAGTACTTC

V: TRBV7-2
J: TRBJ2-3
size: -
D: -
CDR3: CASSRIRQSDTQYF
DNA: TGTGCCAGCAGCCGGATAAGACAGTCAGATACGCAGTATTTT

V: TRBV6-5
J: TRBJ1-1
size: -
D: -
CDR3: CASSFFGGTEAFF
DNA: TGTGCCAGCAGTTTTTTTGGGGGTACTGAAGCTTTCTTT

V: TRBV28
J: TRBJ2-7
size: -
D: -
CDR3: CASSPRPGRYEQYF
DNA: TGTGCCAGCAGCCCGCGACCGGGTCGCTACGAGCAGTACTTC

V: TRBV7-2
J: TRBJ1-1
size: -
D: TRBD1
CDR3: CASSPGQFNLMNTEAFF
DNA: TGTGCCAGCAGCCCGGGACAGTTTAACCTTATGAACACTGAAGCTTTCTTT

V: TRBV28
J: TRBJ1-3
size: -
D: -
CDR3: CASRVFGNTIYF
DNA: TGTGCCAGCAGGGTCTTTGGAAACACCATATATTTT

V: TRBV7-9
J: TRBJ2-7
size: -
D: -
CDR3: CASLGPGVYEQYF
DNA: TGTGCCAGCTTAGGTCCAGGGGTCTACGAGCAGTACTTC

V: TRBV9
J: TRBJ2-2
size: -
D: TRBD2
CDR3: CASSVALAGGPPGELFF
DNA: TGTGCCAGCAGCGTAGCTCTGGCGGGAGGGCCCCCCGGGGAGCTGTTTTTT

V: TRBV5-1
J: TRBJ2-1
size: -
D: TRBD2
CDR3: CASSLSGRGRSYNEQFF
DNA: TGCGCCAGCAGCTTGAGCGGGAGGGGCCGTTCCTACAATGAGCAGTTCTTC

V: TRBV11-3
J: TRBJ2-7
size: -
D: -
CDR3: CASSLRGGSSYEQYF
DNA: TGTGCCAGCAGCTTAAGAGGGGGTAGCTCCTACGAGCAGTACTTC

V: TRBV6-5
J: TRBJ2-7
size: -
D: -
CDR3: CASSYTKPGRPGEQYF
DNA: TGTGCCAGCAGTTACACTAAACCGGGACGGCCGGGTGAGCAGTACTTC